This T cell receptor beta chain was identified in a study of vaccination and CD4 T cells after COVID-19. Study-level background: Typically, post-vaccine samples were obtained a median approximately 74 days after dose two, within a range of 14 to 241. Study outcomes and limitations: Vaccine-specific clones numbering 304 of 307 showed spike mono-reactivity in convalescent patients. It was observed that, in convalescent patients, a median approximately 86% of reactive clones arose only post-vaccination.

Treatment specified: roughly 11-day PBMC culture with coronavirus spike peptide pools or control peptides (ViraFEST assay). ViraFEST sequenced TCRs after peptide-pool expansion of antigen-specific T cells. This clonotype was detected a few times. Its antigen is not identified. V lost 5 bases and J 4 bases, leaving 18 bases between the germline ends. CDR1 and CDR2 from the germline V gene are SGHVS and FQNEAQ. The CDR3 totals 16 residues. The Oncomine TCR Beta short-read assay was applied to DNA of cultured CD4+ T cells. One entry per CDR3 protein results from TCRdb running MiXCR on the PCR reads. The sample has just under 20,000 distinct CDR3 sequences; about 42% are singletons.

The chain employs TRBV7-8 and TRBJ1-3; perhaps TRBD1 as D (5 bases). The clonotype was recovered from a human donor who received a COVID-19 vaccine. Sequenced material: CD4+ T cells from blood, cultured in vitro, taken before SARS-CoV-2 vaccination. The CDR3 loop is CASSTAGGGWGNTIYF. In DNA, the CDR3 is TGTGCCAGCAGCACTGCGGGGGGAGGTTGGGGAAACACCATATATTTT.